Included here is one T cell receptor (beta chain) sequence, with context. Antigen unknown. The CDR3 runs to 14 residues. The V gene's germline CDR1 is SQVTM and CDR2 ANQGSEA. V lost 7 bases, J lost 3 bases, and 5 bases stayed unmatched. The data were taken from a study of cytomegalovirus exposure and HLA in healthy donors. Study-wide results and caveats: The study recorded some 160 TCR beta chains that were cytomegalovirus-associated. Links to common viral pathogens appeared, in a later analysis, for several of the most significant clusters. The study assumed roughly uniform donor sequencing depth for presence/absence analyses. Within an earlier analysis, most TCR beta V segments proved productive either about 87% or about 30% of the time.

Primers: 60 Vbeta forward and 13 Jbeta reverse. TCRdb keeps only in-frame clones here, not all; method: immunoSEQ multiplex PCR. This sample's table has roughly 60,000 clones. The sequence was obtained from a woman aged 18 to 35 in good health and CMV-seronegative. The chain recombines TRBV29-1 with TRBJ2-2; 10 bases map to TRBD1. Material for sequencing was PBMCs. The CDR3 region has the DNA TGCAGCGCCCGGACAGGGGGGTACACCGGGGAGCTGTTTTTT. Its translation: CSARTGGYTGELFF.